This T cell receptor (beta chain) was profiled in a study of cytomegalovirus exposure and HLA in healthy donors. General observations from the study: Being productive about 87% or about 30% of the time was typical of most TCR beta V segments in an earlier analysis.

The PCR ran on 60 Vbeta and 13 Jbeta primers. Using immunoSEQ multiplex PCR, the repertoire was profiled, and TCRdb retains in-frame clones only, with some absent. The sample contains roughly 120,000 clones, over 8.5% of which appear only once. This clone has just a few counts. Its antigen is still unknown. The V and J ends lost 0 bases and 5 bases respectively, with 22 bases between them. The germline V gene has CDR1 MGHRA and CDR2 YSYEKL. CDR3 size: 19 residues. V is TRBV4-1 and J is TRBJ2-2, with D maybe TRBD2 (6 bases). The origin of this receptor is a woman between 40 and 50 years old in good health and CMV-seropositive. The sample consisted of PBMCs. The CDR3 loop is CASSQELGGYTCLTGELFF. CDR3 sequence (DNA): TGCGCCAGCAGCCAAGAATTAGGAGGGTATACGTGTCTGACCGGGGAGCTGTTTTTT.